This TCR beta chain was identified in a study of T cell responses to AZD1222 COVID-19 vaccine. This table comes from immunoSEQ multiplex PCR, and its TCRdb copy is limited to in-frame clones, with some not included. The table records roughly 100,000 clones, 88% of them present only once. Points from the study as a whole: A reported finding is that nearly half of spike-specific TCRs target unmutated variant regions.

Details on this clone: Its antigen is still unknown.

This TCR was recovered from an adult in good health. Sequencing was performed on peripheral blood, taken on day 0 of AZD1222 vaccination.

The CDR3 DNA reads as TGTGCCAGCAGCTTTGGAGGGGACACTGAAGCTTTCTTT. Its translation: CASSFGGDTEAFF. The gene calls are TRBV7-9 and TRBJ1-1; tentatively, D is TRBD1 (5 bases). Trimming removed 3 bases from V and 3 bases from J, with 8 bases in between. This CDR3 spans 13 amino acids. Germline CDR1 reads SEHNR; CDR2 reads FQNEAQ (reference sequence).